This TCR beta chain was found in a study of shared clonotypes between healthy human individuals. V dropped 4 bases and J dropped 4; count of bases not matched to a gene: 8. The CDR3 is made up of 18 amino acids. Germline assignment: CDR1 SNHLY and CDR2 FYNNEI. Sequencing was at deep level. The protocol was immunoSEQ multiplex PCR, while the TCRdb copy is restricted to in-frame clones and leaves out a portion. This table has more than 550,000 clones, 55% to 75% appearing once. Study-wide points: Against clonotypes common to all four donors, non-shared ones had lower generation probabilities.

With respect to this clone: Its antigen is undetermined.

Sequencing input: memory CD4+ T cells sorted from blood. Sample subset: CD45RA-negative fraction. The sequence came from a woman in her 30s in good health. The chain uses TRBV2 and TRBJ2-3, with TRBD2 matching over 16 bases. The CDR3 is CASSGPGTSGRVSDTQYF. The DNA of the CDR3 is TGTGCCAGCAGTGGTCCCGGGACTAGCGGGAGGGTGTCAGATACGCAGTATTTT.